These 29 T cell receptor beta chains were sequenced from one sample in a study of cytomegalovirus exposure and HLA in healthy donors. The PCR had 60 Vbeta and 13 Jbeta primers. Here immunoSEQ multiplex PCR was the method, and the copy in TCRdb shows in-frame clones only, minus some. The data show 200,000 or so clones, 70% to 85% seen once. Sequencing was carried out using PBMCs. The source is a boy younger than 10 in good health and CMV-seronegative.

This chain uses TRBV4-3 with TRBJ1-2; TRBD1 aligns across 7 bases. The CDR3 consists of 15 residues. Per the germline V gene, CDR1 is LGHNA and CDR2 is YSLEER. V dropped 3 bases and J dropped 4; count of bases not matched to a gene: 8. CDR3 sequence: CASSQARTGLYGYTF. The CDR3 DNA reads as TGCGCCAGCAGCCAGGCCCGGACAGGTCTCTATGGCTACACCTTC.

The chain recombines TRBV9 with TRBJ2-5; weak D call: TRBD2 (6 bases). CDR1 is SGDLS and CDR2 is YYNGEE in the germline V gene. The CDR3 runs 13 residues. The V end lost 2 bases, the J end lost 1 base, and 6 bases lay between the germline ends. The CDR3: CASSVTSQETQYF. CDR3 DNA: TGTGCCAGCAGCGTGACTAGCCAAGAGACCCAGTACTTC. Full variable domain (remainder filled in from reference TRBV9 and TRBJ2-5): DSGVTQTPKHLITATGQRVTLRCSPRSGDLSVYWYQQSLDQGLQFLIQYYNGEERAKGNILERFSAQQFPDLHSELNLSSLELGDSALYFCASSVTSQETQYFGPGTRLLVL.

There are a few counts of this clone. The chain employs TRBV7-2 and TRBJ1-6, with D unclear. Trimming cost V 3 bases and J 8 bases, with 14 bases left between them. Germline V gene data show CDR1 as SGHTA and CDR2 as FQGNSA. This CDR3 comprises 15 residues. CDR3 bases: TGTGCCAGCAGCTTTCCGCAGGCAAACGATTCACCCCTCCACTTT. Translated: CASSFPQANDSPLHF. Supplemented by reference TRBV7-2 and TRBJ1-6, the full variable domain reads GAGVSQSPSNKVTEKGKDVELRCDPISGHTALYWYRQSLGQGLEFLIYFQGNSAPDKSGLPSDRFSAERTGGSVSTLTIQRTQQEDSAVYLCASSFPQANDSPLHFGNGTRLTVT.

The genes are TRBV10-3 and TRBJ2-4; the D gene is possibly TRBD1 (5 bases). This CDR3 comprises 13 residues. Germline CDR1 and CDR2: ENHRY and SYGVKD. V was trimmed by 3 bases and J by 4 bases, leaving 7 bases between them. CDR3 loop: CAISEGAKNIQYF. In nucleotides, the CDR3 is TGTGCCATCAGTGAAGGGGCGAAAAACATTCAGTACTTC.

As concerns this clone: Other DNA sequences from this sample encode an identical CDR3 as well. The chain recombines TRBV2 with TRBJ2-7; D gene unclear. V lost 6 bases and J 4 bases, leaving 7 bases between the germline ends. This CDR3 is built from 11 residues. CDR1 is SNHLY, CDR2 FYNNEI, per germline. The CDR3 loop is CASRLSYEQYF. In DNA, the CDR3 is TGTGCCAGCAGACTCTCGTACGAGCAGTACTTC.

This clone appeared a few times. The chain links TRBV28 to TRBJ2-7, with D maybe TRBD2 (7 bases). CDR1 MDHEN and CDR2 SYDVKM come from the germline V gene. The CDR3 is 15 residues long. V dropped 8 bases and J dropped 4 bases, with 21 bases sitting between them. CDR3 DNA: TGTGCCAGCTTTCCCAAGGCGGGGGACACTTACGAGCAGTACTTC. Its protein is CASFPKAGDTYEQYF.

The chain carries TRBV2 and TRBJ1-4; D unclear. Germline lookup yields CDR1 SNHLY and CDR2 FYNNEI. Deletions cut 6 bases from V and 8 bases from J, with 13 bases between. There are 13 residues in the CDR3. CDR3 sequence: CASRWAESEKLFF. For the CDR3, the DNA is TGTGCCAGCAGATGGGCAGAGTCCGAAAAACTGTTTTTT.

The chain employs TRBV5-1 and TRBJ2-5, with D possibly matching TRBD1 (5 bases). This CDR3 is 14 amino acids long. V was clipped by 4 bases and J by 5 bases, with 15 bases between them. CDR1 and CDR2 (germline): SGHRS, YFSETQ. In nucleotides, the CDR3 is TGCGCCAGCAGCCCTAGGGGATTCGGGGAGACCCAGTACTTC. This encodes CASSPRGFGETQYF.

This clone appeared a few times. V usage is TRBV11-1 and J usage is TRBJ2-5; perhaps TRBD2 as D (5 bases). Germline CDR1 is SGHAT and CDR2 is FQDESV (reference sequence). CDR3 length: 13 amino acids. Between the trimmed V and J ends, which lost 1 base and 4 bases, there was a span of 7 bases. The CDR3: CASSLGGRETQYF. The CDR3 nucleotides are TGTGCCAGCAGCTTAGGAGGGAGAGAGACCCAGTACTTC.

This clone appeared a single time. CDR3 protein: CASSKDNLNEKLFF. In DNA, the CDR3 is TGTGCCAGCAGCAAAGACAATTTGAATGAAAAACTGTTTTTT. The V gene is TRBV5-4, the J gene TRBJ1-4, with D hard to call. V was trimmed by 4 bases and J by 5 bases, leaving 12 bases between them. The length of the CDR3 is 14 residues. Germline lookup yields CDR1 SGHNT and CDR2 YYREEE (reference sequence).

This sequence joins TRBV7-8 and TRBJ2-3; D not certain. This CDR3 is built from 14 residues. The germline gives CDR1 SGHVS, CDR2 FQNEAQ. The V gene lost 5 bases and the J gene lost 5 bases, with 14 bases spanning the gap. CDR3 DNA: TGTGCCAGCAGCCCAGAACACCCTGTAGATACGCAGTATTTT. Translated: CASSPEHPVDTQYF. Full variable domain (remainder filled in from reference TRBV7-8 and TRBJ2-3): GAGVSQSPRYKVAKRGQDVALRCDPISGHVSLFWYQQALGQGPEFLTYFQNEAQLDKSGLPSDRFFAERPEGSVSTLKIQRTQQEDSAVYLCASSPEHPVDTQYFGPGTRLTVL.

The chain combines TRBV7-2 with TRBJ2-7, with D unresolved. CDR1 SGHTA and CDR2 FQGNSA come from the germline V gene. Deletions cut 3 bases from V and 0 bases from J, with 12 bases between. This CDR3 contains 15 residues. Here the CDR3 reads CASSFYSQSSYEQYF. The CDR3 DNA is TGTGCCAGCAGCTTCTACTCCCAAAGCTCCTACGAGCAGTACTTC.

The chain is built from TRBV5-1 and TRBJ1-3; D unclear. This CDR3 contains 13 residues. Trimming took 4 bases from V and 0 from J, leaving 5 bases between them. Per germline, CDR1 SGHRS and CDR2 YFSETQ. CDR3 protein: CASSQNSGNTIYF. In DNA, the CDR3 is TGCGCCAGCAGCCAAAACTCTGGAAACACCATATATTTT. The full variable domain, completed using reference TRBV5-1 and TRBJ1-3, is KAGVTQTPRYLIKTRGQQVTLSCSPISGHRSVSWYQQTPGQGLQFLFEYFSETQRNKGNFPGRFSGRQFSNSRSEMNVSTLELGDSALYLCASSQNSGNTIYFGEGSWLTVV.

This clone came up once. The chain combines TRBV4-1 with TRBJ2-1; TRBD1 aligns across 8 bases. Trimming removed 1 base from V and 8 bases from J; junction bases left unmatched: 7. From germline, CDR1 is MGHRA and CDR2 YSYEKL. The CDR3 is 15 amino acids. The CDR3 bases are TGCGCCAGCAGCCAAGGGCAGGGGGCTTTGCATGAGCAGTTCTTC. Its translation: CASSQGQGALHEQFF.

The CDR3 protein is CASSPGGPYGYTF. CDR3 in DNA: TGTGCCAGCTCCCCGGGGGGGCCTTATGGCTACACCTTC. The chain couples TRBV18 to TRBJ1-2; D may be TRBD1 (6 bases). V gave up 6 bases and J gave up 5 bases, with 13 bases separating them. Germline V CDR1 and CDR2: KGHSH, LQKENI. The CDR3 runs 13 residues.

This chain joins TRBV29-1 and TRBJ2-5; TRBD2 agrees at 11 bases. V dropped 5 bases and J dropped 3; count of bases not matched to a gene: 8. Germline V CDR1 and CDR2: SQVTM, ANQGSEA. The CDR3 has 15 residues. The chain's CDR3 is CSVNGGLADEETQYF. CDR3 DNA sequence: TGCAGCGTTAACGGGGGACTAGCGGATGAAGAGACCCAGTACTTC.

The CDR3 nucleotides read TGTACCAGCAGCTTAGAAGGGGGTAGCAATCAGCCCCAGCATTTT. Its translation is CTSSLEGGSNQPQHF. This chain uses TRBV7-2 with TRBJ1-5, with D maybe TRBD1 (6 bases). V lost 1 base, J lost 0 bases, and 7 bases lay in between. Germline CDR1 and CDR2: SGHTA and FQGNSA. This CDR3 comprises 15 residues. Based on the CDR3 plus reference TRBV7-2 and TRBJ1-5, the full variable domain is GAGVSQSPSNKVTEKGKDVELRCDPISGHTALYWYRQSLGQGLEFLIYFQGNSAPDKSGLPSDRFSAERTGGSVSTLTIQRTQQEDSAVYLCTSSLEGGSNQPQHFGDGTRLSIL.

The V call is TRBV4-3, the J call TRBJ2-7; D is ambiguous. The V end was cut by 4 bases, the J end by 5 bases, with 9 bases between. CDR1 is LGHNA, CDR2 YSLEER, per germline. This CDR3 comprises 12 residues. The CDR3 DNA reads as TGCGCCAGCAGCCCGCGGTCGAACGAGCAGTACTTC. This sequence encodes CASSPRSNEQYF.

V usage is TRBV7-9 and J usage is TRBJ2-7; D gene uncertain. The CDR3 is 14 residues long. The V and J ends lost 2 bases and 2 bases respectively, with 10 bases between them. From germline, CDR1 is SEHNR and CDR2 FQNEAQ (reference sequence). CDR3 amino acids: CASSLIGGPYEQYF. Written as DNA, the CDR3 is TGTGCCAGCAGCTTAATAGGCGGCCCCTACGAGCAGTACTTC. The full variable domain, its missing parts supplied by reference TRBV7-9 and TRBJ2-7, is DTGVSQNPRHKITKRGQNVTFRCDPISEHNRLYWYRQTLGQGPEFLTYFQNEAQLEKSRLLSDRFSAERPKGSFSTLEIQRTEQGDSAMYLCASSLIGGPYEQYFGPGTRLTVT.

The CDR3 reads CASSNSGGLGKTQYF. CDR3 sequence (DNA): TGTGCCAGCAGTAATAGCGGGGGCCTGGGGAAGACCCAGTACTTC. The V and J genes are TRBV6-5 and TRBJ2-5, with 9 bases that match TRBD2. Germline CDR1 MNHEY, CDR2 SVGAGI. This CDR3 contains 15 residues. V was pared by 5 bases and J by 6 bases, with 10 bases of the junction left unmatched.

The chain recombines TRBV9 with TRBJ1-4; perhaps TRBD1 as D (5 bases). This CDR3 spans 16 amino acids. Germline V gene sequence: CDR1 SGDLS, CDR2 YYNGEE. With 0 bases removed from V and 0 bases from J, the gap between germline ends came to 9 bases. Here the CDR3 reads CASSVGRGATNEKLFF. CDR3 nucleotides: TGTGCCAGCAGCGTAGGGAGGGGCGCAACTAATGAAAAACTGTTTTTT.

The chain is built from TRBV4-1 and TRBJ1-3; no clear D. Germline V gene data show CDR1 as MGHRA and CDR2 as YSYEKL. This CDR3 has 15 residues. V dropped 3 bases and J dropped 1 base, with 10 bases sitting between them. The CDR3 DNA sequence: TGCGCCAGCAGCCAGAACACAGCTTCTGGAAACACCATATATTTT. It translates to CASSQNTASGNTIYF.

This clone was counted a few times. The chain has TRBV5-5 and TRBJ2-5; 7 nucleotides agree with TRBD1. The CDR3 runs to 14 residues. The J segment lost 4 bases and the V segment lost 7 bases, leaving 10 bases of the junction unmatched. The V gene's germline CDR1 is SGHKS and CDR2 YYEKEE (reference sequence). CDR3 protein: CASSPLPGGETQYF. The CDR3 DNA is TGTGCCAGCTCGCCACTCCCAGGGGGAGAGACCCAGTACTTC.

The chain links TRBV7-3 to TRBJ2-3; D not certain. Germline V CDR1 and CDR2: SGHTA, FQGTGA. The germline V and J ends were trimmed by 3 bases and 5 bases, with 9 bases remaining between them. The CDR3 length is 13 residues. CDR3 loop: CASSLSVQDTQYF. The CDR3 nucleotides are TGTGCCAGCAGCTTGAGCGTTCAAGATACGCAGTATTTT.

This clone was detected once. This chain uses TRBV5-6 with TRBJ2-2; D may be TRBD1 (6 bases). The V gene's germline CDR1 is SGHDT and CDR2 YYEEEE. The germline V and J ends were trimmed by 0 bases and 3 bases, with 9 bases remaining between them. The CDR3 is 15 residues long. The CDR3 DNA is TGTGCCAGCAGCTTGGACAGGGCTTACACCGGGGAGCTGTTTTTT. This encodes CASSLDRAYTGELFF.

This rearrangement joins TRBV6-5 to TRBJ1-2, with D possibly matching TRBD1 (5 bases). The germline V gene encodes CDR1 MNHEY and CDR2 SVGAGI. This CDR3 is 15 amino acids long. The V and J ends lost 0 bases and 4 bases respectively, with 12 bases between them. CDR3 residues: CASSYSTREVYGYTF. Written as DNA, the CDR3 is TGTGCCAGCAGTTACTCGACCAGGGAGGTCTATGGCTACACCTTC.

V usage is TRBV4-1 and J usage is TRBJ2-1; 7 bases are shared with TRBD2. The CDR3 totals 17 residues. CDR1 and CDR2 from the germline V gene are MGHRA and YSYEKL. Trimming took 1 base from V and 3 from J; bases not matched to a gene: 9. CDR3 in amino acids: CASSQVLAGRGYNEQFF. The CDR3 bases are TGCGCCAGCAGCCAAGTTTTAGCAGGGAGGGGCTACAATGAGCAGTTCTTC.

J is TRBJ1-1 and V is TRBV7-9; 9 nucleotides match TRBD1. Trimming cost V 9 bases and J 6 bases; bases outside gene matches: 8. The CDR3 has 13 amino acids. Germline V CDR1 and CDR2: SEHNR, FQNEAQ (reference sequence). CDR3 DNA sequence: TGTGCCAGTCTAAGGACAGGGGCTTCTGAAGCTTTCTTT. It is translated as CASLRTGASEAFF.

The chain has TRBV28 and TRBJ1-5, with D possibly being TRBD1 (5 bases). The CDR3 extends over 16 amino acids. CDR1 MDHEN and CDR2 SYDVKM come from the germline V gene. With 5 bases removed from V and 8 bases from J, the gap between germline ends came to 22 bases. The CDR3 nucleotides are TGTGCCAGCAGTCCACTTGGGGCGCCTCGTAATGAGCCCCAGCATTTT. The encoded protein is CASSPLGAPRNEPQHF.